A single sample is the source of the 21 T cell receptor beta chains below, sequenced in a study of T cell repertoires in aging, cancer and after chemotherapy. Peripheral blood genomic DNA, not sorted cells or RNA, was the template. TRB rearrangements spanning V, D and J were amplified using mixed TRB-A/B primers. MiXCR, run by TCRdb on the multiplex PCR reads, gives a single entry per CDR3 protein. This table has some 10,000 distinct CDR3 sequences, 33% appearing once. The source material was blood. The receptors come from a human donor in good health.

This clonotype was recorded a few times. The CDR3 sequence is CASSLEDRTYEQYF. As DNA, the CDR3 is TGCGCCAGCAGCTTGGAGGACAGAACCTACGAGCAGTACTTC. The V call is TRBV5-1, the J call TRBJ2-7; possible D gene TRBD1, 6 bases. The CDR3 spans 14 residues. Trimming removed 0 bases at V and 2 bases at J, with 9 bases between. Per the germline V gene, CDR1 is SGHRS and CDR2 is YFSETQ.

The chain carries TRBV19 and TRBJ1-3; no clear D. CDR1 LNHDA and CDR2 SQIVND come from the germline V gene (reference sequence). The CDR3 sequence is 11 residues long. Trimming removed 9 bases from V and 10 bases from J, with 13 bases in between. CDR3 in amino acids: CASLGFRTIYF. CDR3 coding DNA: TGTGCCAGCCTCGGGTTTCGGACCATATATTTT.

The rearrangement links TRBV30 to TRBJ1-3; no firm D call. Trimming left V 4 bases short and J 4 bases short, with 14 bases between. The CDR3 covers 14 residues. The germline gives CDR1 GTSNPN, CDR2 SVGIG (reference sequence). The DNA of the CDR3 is TGTGCCTGGAATTACGTGGGGAGAGGAAACACCATATATTTT. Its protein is CAWNYVGRGNTIYF.

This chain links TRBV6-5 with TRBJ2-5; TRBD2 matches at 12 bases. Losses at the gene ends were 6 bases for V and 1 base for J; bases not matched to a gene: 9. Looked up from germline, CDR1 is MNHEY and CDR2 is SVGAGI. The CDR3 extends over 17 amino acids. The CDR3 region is CASSLLAGGLPQETQYF. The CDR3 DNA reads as TGTGCCAGCAGCCTACTAGCGGGGGGCCTCCCCCAAGAGACCCAGTACTTC.

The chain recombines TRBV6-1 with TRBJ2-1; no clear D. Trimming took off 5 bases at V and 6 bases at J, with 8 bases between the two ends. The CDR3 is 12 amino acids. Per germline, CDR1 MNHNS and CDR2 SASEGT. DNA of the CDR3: TGTGCCAGCAGTAGGTGGCTCAATGAGCAGTTCTTC. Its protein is CASSRWLNEQFF.

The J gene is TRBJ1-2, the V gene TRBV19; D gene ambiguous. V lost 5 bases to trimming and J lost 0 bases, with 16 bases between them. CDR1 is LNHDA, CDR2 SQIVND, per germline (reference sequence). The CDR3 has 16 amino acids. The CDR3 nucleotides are TGTGCCAGTAGTCCGCCCGTCAACTTTGCTAACTATGGCTACACCTTC. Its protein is CASSPPVNFANYGYTF. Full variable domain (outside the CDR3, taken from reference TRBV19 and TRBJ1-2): DGGITQSPKYLFRKEGQNVTLSCEQNLNHDAMYWYRQDPGQGLRLIYYSQIVNDFQKGDIAEGYSVSREKKESFPLTVTSAQKNPTAFYLCASSPPVNFANYGYTFGSGTRLTVV.

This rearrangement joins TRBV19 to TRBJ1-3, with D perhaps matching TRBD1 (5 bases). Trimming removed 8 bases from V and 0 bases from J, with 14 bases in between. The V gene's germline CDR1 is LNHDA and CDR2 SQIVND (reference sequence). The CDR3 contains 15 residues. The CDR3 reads CASQQQAHSGNTIYF. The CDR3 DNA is TGTGCCAGTCAACAACAGGCCCACTCTGGAAACACCATATATTTT.

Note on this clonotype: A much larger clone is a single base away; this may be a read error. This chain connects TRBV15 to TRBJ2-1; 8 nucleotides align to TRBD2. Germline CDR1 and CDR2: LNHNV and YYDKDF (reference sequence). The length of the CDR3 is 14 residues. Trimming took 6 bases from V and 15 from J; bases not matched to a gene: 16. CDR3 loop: CATSSGTYYNDGFF. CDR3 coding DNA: TGTGCCACCAGTAGCGGGACATACTACAATGATGGGTTCTTC. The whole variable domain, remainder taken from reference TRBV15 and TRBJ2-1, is DAMVIQNPRYQVTQFGKPVTLSCSQTLNHNVMYWYQQKSSQAPKLLFHYYDKDFNNEADTPDNFQSRRPNTSFCFLDIRSPGLGDTAMYLCATSSGTYYNDGFFGPGTRLTVL.

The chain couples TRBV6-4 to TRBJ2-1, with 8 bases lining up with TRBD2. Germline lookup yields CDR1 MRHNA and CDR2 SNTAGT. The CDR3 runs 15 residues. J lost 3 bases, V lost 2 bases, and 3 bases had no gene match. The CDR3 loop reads CASSDGAGGYNEQFF. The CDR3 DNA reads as TGTGCCAGCAGTGACGGTGCGGGGGGCTACAATGAGCAGTTCTTC.

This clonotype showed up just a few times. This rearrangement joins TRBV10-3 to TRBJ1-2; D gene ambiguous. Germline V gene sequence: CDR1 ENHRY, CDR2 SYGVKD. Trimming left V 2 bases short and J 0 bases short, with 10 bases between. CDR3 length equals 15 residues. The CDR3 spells CAISEGHAANYGYTF. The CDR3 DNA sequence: TGTGCCATCAGTGAGGGGCACGCAGCTAACTATGGCTACACCTTC.

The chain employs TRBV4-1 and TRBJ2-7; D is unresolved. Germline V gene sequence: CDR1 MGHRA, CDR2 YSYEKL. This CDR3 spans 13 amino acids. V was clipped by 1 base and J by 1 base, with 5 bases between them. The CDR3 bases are TGCGCCAGCAGCCAAGCACGGTCCTACGAGCAGTACTTC. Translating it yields CASSQARSYEQYF.

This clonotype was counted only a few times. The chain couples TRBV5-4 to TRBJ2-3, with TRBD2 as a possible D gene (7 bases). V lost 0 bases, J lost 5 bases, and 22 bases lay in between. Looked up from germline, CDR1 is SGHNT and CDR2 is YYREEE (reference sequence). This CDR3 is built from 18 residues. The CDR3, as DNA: TGTGCCAGCAGCTTGGGCCCGAGGGGGAGGGCGCTTGGAGATACGCAGTATTTT. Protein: CASSLGPRGRALGDTQYF. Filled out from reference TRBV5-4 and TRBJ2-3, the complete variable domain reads ETGVTQSPTHLIKTRGQQVTLRCSSQSGHNTVSWYQQALGQGPQFIFQYYREEENGRGNFPPRFSGLQFPNYSSELNVNALELDDSALYLCASSLGPRGRALGDTQYFGPGTRLTVL.

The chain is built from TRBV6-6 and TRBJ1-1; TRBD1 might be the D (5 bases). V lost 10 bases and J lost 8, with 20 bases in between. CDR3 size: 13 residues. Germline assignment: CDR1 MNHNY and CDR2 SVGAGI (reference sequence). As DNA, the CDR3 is TGTGCCACCAGATTGATTGGGGGGTTAGAAGCTTTCTTT. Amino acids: CATRLIGGLEAFF.

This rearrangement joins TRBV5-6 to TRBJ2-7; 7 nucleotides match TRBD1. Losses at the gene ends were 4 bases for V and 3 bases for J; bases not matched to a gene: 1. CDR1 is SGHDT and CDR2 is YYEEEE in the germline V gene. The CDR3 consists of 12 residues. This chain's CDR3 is CASSRDSYEQYF. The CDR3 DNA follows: TGTGCCAGCAGCCGGGACAGCTACGAGCAGTACTTC.

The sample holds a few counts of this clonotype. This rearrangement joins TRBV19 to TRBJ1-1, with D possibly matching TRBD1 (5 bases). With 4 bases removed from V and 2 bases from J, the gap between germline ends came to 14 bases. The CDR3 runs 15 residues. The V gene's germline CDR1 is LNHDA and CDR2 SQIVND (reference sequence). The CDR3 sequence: CASSKGVTDNTEAFF. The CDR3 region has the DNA TGTGCCAGTAGTAAAGGGGTAACAGATAACACTGAAGCTTTCTTT.

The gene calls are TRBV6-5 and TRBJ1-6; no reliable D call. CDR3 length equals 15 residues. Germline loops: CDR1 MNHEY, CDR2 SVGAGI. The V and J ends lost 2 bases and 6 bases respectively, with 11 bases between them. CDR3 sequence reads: CASSYEGAGNSPLHF. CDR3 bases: TGTGCCAGCAGTTACGAGGGCGCGGGTAATTCACCCCTCCACTTT.

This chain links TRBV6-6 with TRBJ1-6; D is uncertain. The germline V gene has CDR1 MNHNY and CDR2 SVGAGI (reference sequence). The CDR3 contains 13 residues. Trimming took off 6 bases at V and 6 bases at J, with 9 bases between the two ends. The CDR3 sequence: CASRGRPNSPLHF. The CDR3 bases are TGTGCCAGCAGGGGCAGACCTAATTCACCCCTCCACTTT.

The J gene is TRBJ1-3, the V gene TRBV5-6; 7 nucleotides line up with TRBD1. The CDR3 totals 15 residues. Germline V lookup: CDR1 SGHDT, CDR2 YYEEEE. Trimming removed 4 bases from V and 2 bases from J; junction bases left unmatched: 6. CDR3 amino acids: CASSPGGMPGNTIYF. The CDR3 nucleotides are TGTGCCAGCAGCCCAGGGGGGATGCCTGGAAACACCATATATTTT.

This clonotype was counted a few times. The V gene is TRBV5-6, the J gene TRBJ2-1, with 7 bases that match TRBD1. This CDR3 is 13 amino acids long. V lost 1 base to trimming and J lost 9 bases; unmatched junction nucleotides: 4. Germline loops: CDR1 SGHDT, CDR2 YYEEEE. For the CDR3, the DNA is TGTGCCAGCAGCTTGAGGGGGCAGTTTGAGCAGTTCTTC. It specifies CASSLRGQFEQFF.

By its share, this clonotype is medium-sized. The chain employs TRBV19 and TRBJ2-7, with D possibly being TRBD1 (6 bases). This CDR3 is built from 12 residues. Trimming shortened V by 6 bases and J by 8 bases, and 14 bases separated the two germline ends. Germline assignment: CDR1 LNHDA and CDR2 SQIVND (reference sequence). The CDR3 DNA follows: TGTGCCAGTAGCTCGGGTCAGGGGAAGCAGTACTTC. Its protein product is CASSSGQGKQYF. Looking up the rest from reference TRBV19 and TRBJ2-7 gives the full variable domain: DGGITQSPKYLFRKEGQNVTLSCEQNLNHDAMYWYRQDPGQGLRLIYYSQIVNDFQKGDIAEGYSVSREKKESFPLTVTSAQKNPTAFYLCASSSGQGKQYFGPGTRLTVT.

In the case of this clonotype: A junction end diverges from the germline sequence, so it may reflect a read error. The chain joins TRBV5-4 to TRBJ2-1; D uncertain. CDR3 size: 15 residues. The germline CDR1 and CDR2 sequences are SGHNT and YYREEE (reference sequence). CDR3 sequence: CASSLSDQAYNEQFF. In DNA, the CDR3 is TGCGCCAGCAGCTTGTCGGACCAAGCCTACAATGAGCAGTTCTTC.